This T cell receptor (beta chain) was documented in a study of tumor-infiltrating lymphocytes in oesophageal squamous cell carcinoma. The germline CDR1 and CDR2 sequences are MNHEY and SMNVEV (reference sequence). J lost 14 bases, V lost 6 bases, and 15 bases had no gene match. This CDR3 contains 14 residues. Each CDR3 protein gets one entry after TCRdb re-called the PCR reads with MiXCR. This sample yields about 14,000 distinct CDR3 sequences, of which roughly half are seen a single time; about 14% belongs to the top ten. V and J are TRBV27 and TRBJ2-3; TRBD1 aligns across 9 bases. This TCR was recovered from a male donor with esophageal squamous cell carcinoma. Sequences were obtained from blood. The CDR3 DNA reads as TGTGCCAGCAGAAGACAGGGGGGCACCGGGGAGCTGTATTTT. This codes for CASRRQGGTGELYF.